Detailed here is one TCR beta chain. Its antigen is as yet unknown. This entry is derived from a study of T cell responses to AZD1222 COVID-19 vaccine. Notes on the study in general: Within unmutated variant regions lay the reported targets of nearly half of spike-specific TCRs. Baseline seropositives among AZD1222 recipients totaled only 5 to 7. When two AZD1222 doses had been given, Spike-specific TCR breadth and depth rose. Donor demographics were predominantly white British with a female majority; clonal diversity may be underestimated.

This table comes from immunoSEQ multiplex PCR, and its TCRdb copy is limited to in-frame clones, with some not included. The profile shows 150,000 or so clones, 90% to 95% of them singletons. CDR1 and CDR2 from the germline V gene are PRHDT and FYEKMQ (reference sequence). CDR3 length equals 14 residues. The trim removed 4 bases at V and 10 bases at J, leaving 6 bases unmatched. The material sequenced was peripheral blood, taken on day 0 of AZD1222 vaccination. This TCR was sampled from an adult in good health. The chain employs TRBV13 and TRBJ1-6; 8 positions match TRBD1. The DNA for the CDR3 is TGTGCCAGCAGCTCCCGGACAGGGTGGTCACCCCTCCACTTT. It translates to CASSSRTGWSPLHF.